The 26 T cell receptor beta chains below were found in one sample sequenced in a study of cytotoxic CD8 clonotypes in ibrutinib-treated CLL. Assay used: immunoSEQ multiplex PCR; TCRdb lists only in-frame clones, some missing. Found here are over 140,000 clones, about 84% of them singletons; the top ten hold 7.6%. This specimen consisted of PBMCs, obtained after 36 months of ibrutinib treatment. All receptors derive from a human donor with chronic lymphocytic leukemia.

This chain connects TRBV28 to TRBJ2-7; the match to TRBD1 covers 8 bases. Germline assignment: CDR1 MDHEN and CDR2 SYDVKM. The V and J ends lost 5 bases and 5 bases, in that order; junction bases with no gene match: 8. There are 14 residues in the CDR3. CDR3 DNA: TGTGCCAGCAGTCCCGGGACAGGTCTCAACGAGCAGTACTTC. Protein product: CASSPGTGLNEQYF.

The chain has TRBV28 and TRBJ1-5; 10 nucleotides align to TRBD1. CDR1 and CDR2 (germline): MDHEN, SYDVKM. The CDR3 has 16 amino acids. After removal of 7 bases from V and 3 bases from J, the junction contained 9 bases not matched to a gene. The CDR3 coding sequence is TGTGCCAGCATCTCCGGGACAGGGGCCTCCAATCAGCCCCAGCATTTT. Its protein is CASISGTGASNQPQHF. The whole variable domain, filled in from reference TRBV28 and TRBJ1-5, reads DVKVTQSSRYLVKRTGEKVFLECVQDMDHENMFWYRQDPGLGLRLIYFSYDVKMKEKGDIPEGYSVSREKKERFSLILESASTNQTSMYLCASISGTGASNQPQHFGDGTRLSIL.

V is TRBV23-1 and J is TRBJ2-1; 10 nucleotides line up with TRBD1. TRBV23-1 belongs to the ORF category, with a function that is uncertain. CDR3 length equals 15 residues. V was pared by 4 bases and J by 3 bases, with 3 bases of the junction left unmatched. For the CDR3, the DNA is TGCGCCAGCAGTCCCCGGGACAGGGGCTACAATGAGCAGTTCTTC. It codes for CASSPRDRGYNEQFF.

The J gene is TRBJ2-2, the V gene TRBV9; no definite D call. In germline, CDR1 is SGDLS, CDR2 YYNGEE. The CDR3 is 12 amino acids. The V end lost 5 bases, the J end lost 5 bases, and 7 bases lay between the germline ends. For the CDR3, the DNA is TGTGCCAGCAGGGCTTCGACCGGGGAGCTGTTTTTT. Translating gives CASRASTGELFF.

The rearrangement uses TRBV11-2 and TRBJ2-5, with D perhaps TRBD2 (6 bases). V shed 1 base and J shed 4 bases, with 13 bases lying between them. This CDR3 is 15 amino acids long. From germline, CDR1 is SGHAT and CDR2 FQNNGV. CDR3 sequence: CASSLGSVGGETQYF. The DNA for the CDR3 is TGTGCCAGCAGCTTAGGTTCGGTGGGGGGAGAGACCCAGTACTTC.

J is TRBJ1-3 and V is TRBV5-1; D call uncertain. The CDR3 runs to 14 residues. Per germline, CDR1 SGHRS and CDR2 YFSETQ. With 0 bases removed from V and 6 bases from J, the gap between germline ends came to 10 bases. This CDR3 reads CASSLDLSENTIYF. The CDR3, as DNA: TGCGCCAGCAGCTTGGATCTTTCAGAAAACACCATATATTTT.

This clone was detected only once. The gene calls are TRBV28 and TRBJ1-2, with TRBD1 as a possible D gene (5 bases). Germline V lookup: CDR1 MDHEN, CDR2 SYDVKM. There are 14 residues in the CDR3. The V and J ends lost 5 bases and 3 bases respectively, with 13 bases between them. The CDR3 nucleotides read TGTGCCAGCAGTCGACAGAAGGCGTACTATGGCTACACCTTC. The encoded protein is CASSRQKAYYGYTF.

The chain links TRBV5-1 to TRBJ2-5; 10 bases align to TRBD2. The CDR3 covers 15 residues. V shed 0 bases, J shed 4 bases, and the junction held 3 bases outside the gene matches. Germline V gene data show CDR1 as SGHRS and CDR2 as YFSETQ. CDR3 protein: CASSLGRLAGETQYF. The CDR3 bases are TGCGCCAGCAGCTTGGGGCGACTAGCGGGAGAGACCCAGTACTTC.

The CDR3 loop reads CASSPRQESNYGYTF. CDR3 nucleotide sequence: TGTGCCAGTAGTCCACGACAGGAGTCGAACTATGGCTACACCTTC. The chain couples TRBV19 to TRBJ1-2; perhaps TRBD1 as D (6 bases). Trimming took off 5 bases at V and 2 bases at J, with 15 bases between the two ends. Germline V gives CDR1 LNHDA, CDR2 SQIVND (reference sequence). This CDR3 is 15 amino acids long.

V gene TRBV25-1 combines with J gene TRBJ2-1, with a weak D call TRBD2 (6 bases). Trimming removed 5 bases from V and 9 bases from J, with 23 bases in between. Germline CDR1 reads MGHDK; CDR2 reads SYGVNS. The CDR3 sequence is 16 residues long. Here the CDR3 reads CASSQPRDSRPSEQFF. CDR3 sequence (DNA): TGTGCCAGCAGTCAACCCCGGGACTCCCGCCCTAGTGAGCAGTTCTTC.

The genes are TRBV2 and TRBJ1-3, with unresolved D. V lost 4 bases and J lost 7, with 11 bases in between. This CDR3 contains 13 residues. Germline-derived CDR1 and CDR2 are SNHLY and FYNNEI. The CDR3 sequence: CASSGWRRNTIYF. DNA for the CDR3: TGTGCCAGCAGTGGATGGAGGAGGAACACCATATATTTT.

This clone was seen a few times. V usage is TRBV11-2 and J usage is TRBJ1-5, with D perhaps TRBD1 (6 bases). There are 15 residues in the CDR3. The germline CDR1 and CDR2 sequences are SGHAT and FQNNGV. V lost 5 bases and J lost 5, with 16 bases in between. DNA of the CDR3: TGTGCCAGCAGCCGGGACGGACAGCTTTATCAGCCCCAGCATTTT. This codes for CASSRDGQLYQPQHF. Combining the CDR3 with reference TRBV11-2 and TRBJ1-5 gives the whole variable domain EAGVAQSPRYKIIEKRQSVAFWCNPISGHATLYWYQQILGQGPKLLIQFQNNGVVDDSQLPKDRFSAERLKGVDSTLKIQPAKLEDSAVYLCASSRDGQLYQPQHFGDGTRLSIL.

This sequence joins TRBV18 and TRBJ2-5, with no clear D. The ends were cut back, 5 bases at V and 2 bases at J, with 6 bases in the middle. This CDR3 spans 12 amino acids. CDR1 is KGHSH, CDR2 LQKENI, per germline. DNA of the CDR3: TGTGCCAGCTCATTACAGCAAGAGACCCAGTACTTC. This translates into CASSLQQETQYF.

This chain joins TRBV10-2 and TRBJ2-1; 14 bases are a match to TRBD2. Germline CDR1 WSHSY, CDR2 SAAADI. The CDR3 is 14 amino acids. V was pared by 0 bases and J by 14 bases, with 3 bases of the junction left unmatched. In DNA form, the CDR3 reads TGCGCCAGCAGTGAGTCGACTAGCGGGGGGGCGGAGTTCTTC. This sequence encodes CASSESTSGGAEFF.

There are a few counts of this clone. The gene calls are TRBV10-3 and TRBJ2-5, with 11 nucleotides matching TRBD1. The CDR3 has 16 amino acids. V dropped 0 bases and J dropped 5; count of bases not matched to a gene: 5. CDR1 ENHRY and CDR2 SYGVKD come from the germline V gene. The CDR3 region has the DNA TGTGCCATCAGTGAGTCGGGGACAGGGGGACGGGAGACCCAGTACTTC. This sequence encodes CAISESGTGGRETQYF.

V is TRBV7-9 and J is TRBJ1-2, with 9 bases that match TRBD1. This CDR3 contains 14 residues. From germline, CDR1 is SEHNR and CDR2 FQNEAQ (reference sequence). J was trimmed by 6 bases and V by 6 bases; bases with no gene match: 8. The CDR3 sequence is CASSRGQGSHGYTF. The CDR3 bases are TGTGCCAGCAGTAGGGGACAGGGATCCCATGGCTACACCTTC.

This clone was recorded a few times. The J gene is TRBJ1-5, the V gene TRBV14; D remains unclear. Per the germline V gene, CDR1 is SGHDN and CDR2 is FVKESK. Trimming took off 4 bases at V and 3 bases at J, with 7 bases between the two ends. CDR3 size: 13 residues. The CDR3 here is CASSLDHNQPQHF. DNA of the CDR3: TGTGCCAGCAGCCTGGACCACAATCAGCCCCAGCATTTT.

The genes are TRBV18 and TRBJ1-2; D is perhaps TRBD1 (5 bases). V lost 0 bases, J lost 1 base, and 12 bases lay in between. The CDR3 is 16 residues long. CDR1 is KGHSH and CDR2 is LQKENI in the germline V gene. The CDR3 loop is CASSPPQGLINYGYTF. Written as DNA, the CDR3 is TGTGCCAGCTCACCACCCCAGGGTCTCATTAACTATGGCTACACCTTC.

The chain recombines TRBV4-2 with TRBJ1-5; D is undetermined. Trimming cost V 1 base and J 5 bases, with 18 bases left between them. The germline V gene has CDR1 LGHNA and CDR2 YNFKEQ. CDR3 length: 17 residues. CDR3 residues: CASSQGGPDNGDQPQHF. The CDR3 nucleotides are TGTGCCAGCAGCCAAGGTGGCCCAGATAATGGCGATCAGCCCCAGCATTTT.

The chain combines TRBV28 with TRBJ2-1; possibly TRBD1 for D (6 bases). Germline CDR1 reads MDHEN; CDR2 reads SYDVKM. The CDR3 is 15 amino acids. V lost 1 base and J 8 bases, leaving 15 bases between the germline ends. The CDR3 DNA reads TGTGCCAGCAGTTTATTGGGGGCGCGGGCCTATGAGCAGTTCTTC. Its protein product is CASSLLGARAYEQFF.

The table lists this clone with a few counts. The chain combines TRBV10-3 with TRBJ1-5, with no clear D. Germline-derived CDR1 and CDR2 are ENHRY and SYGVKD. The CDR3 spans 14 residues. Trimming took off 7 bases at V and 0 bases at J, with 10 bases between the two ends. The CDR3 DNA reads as TGTGCCATCACGGCCAGCTATAGCAATCAGCCCCAGCATTTT. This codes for CAITASYSNQPQHF.

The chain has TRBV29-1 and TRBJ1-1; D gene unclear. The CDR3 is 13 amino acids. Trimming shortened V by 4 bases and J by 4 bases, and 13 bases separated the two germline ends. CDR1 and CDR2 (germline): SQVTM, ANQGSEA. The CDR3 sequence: CSVGIGRITEAFF. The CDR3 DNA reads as TGCAGCGTTGGTATCGGTAGAATCACTGAAGCTTTCTTT. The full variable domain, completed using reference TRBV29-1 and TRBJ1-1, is SAVISQKPSRDICQRGTSLTIQCQVDSQVTMMFWYRQQPGQSLTLIATANQGSEATYESGFVIDKFPISRPNLTFSTLTVSNMSPEDSSIYLCSVGIGRITEAFFGQGTRLTVV.

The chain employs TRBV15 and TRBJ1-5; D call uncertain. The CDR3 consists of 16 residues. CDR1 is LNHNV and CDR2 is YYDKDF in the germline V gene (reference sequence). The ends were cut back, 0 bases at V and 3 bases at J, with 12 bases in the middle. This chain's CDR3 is CATSRDLGRINQPQHF. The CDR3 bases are TGTGCCACCAGCAGAGATTTGGGCAGGATCAATCAGCCCCAGCATTTT.

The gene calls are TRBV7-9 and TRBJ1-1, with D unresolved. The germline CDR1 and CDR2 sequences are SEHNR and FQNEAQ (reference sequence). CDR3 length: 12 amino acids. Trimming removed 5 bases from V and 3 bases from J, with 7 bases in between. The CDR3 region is CASSPIDTEAFF. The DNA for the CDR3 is TGTGCCAGCAGCCCTATTGACACTGAAGCTTTCTTT.

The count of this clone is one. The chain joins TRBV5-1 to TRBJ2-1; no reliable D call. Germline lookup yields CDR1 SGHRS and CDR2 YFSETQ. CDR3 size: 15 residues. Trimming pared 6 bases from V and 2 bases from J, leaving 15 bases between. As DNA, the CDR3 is TGCGCCAGCAACCAGGACGGAAACACCTACAATGAGCAGTTCTTC. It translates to CASNQDGNTYNEQFF.

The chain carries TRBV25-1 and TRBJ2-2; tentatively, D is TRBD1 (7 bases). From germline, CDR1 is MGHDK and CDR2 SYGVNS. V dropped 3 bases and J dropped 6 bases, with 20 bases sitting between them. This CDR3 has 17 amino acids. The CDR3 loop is CASSEGGGRGFAGELFF. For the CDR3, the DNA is TGTGCCAGCAGTGAGGGGGGTGGCAGGGGGTTCGCCGGGGAGCTGTTTTTT.